These 13 T cell receptor beta chains were all obtained from the same sample, sequenced in a study of blood T cell repertoires in COVID-19. The assay was immunoSEQ multiplex PCR, and TCRdb's table has in-frame clones only and misses some. The sample lists about 190,000 clones, over 75% occurring once. The source material was peripheral blood. The receptors were sampled from a man aged 50 to 60 who had recovered from COVID-19.

At least ten counts were recorded for this clone. V is TRBV4-1 and J is TRBJ2-5; 7 bases are shared with TRBD2. The CDR3 loop spans 13 amino acids. Germline V lookup: CDR1 MGHRA, CDR2 YSYEKL. V was pared by 6 bases and J by 6 bases, with 7 bases of the junction left unmatched. This chain's CDR3 is CASRKEGGKTQYF. The CDR3 coding sequence is TGCGCCAGCAGAAAGGAGGGAGGGAAGACCCAGTACTTC.

The sample holds one count of this clone. J is TRBJ2-3 and V is TRBV6-5; possible D gene TRBD2, 5 bases. This CDR3 comprises 15 residues. CDR1 and CDR2 (germline): MNHEY, SVGAGI. V was trimmed by 10 bases and J by 2 bases, leaving 19 bases between them. In nucleotides, the CDR3 is TGTGCCACCAAGGCGAGGGAGTCGATCACAGATACGCAGTATTTT. It codes for CATKARESITDTQYF.

DNA of the CDR3: TGTGCCAGCAGTTATGTGCCGGGAGGTATAAATGAGCAGTTCTTC. This gives the protein CASSYVPGGINEQFF. The gene calls are TRBV6-2 or TRBV6-3 and TRBJ2-1, with 7 bases matching TRBD2. The length of the CDR3 is 15 residues. Germline loops: CDR1 MNHEY, CDR2 SVGEGT. Losses at the gene ends were 3 bases for V and 7 bases for J; bases not matched to a gene: 9.

The chain has TRBV11-2 and TRBJ1-2; a weak D match, TRBD1 (6 bases). The CDR3 extends over 14 amino acids. V was trimmed by 2 bases and J by 7 bases, leaving 14 bases between them. The germline V gene has CDR1 SGHAT and CDR2 FQNNGV. The CDR3 nucleotides are TGTGCCAGCAGCTTATCCGGACAGCACGTTGGCTACACCTTC. It is translated as CASSLSGQHVGYTF.

In this sample, this clone turned up once. The chain is built from TRBV7-2 and TRBJ2-1; D call uncertain. Germline V gives CDR1 SGHTA, CDR2 FQGNSA. The CDR3 is 13 amino acids. V gave up 4 bases and J gave up 7 bases, with 11 bases separating them. The CDR3, as DNA: TGTGCCAGCAGCTCAGGCCCGATTAATGAGCAGTTCTTC. Encoded protein: CASSSGPINEQFF. Full variable domain (remainder filled in from reference TRBV7-2 and TRBJ2-1): GAGVSQSPSNKVTEKGKDVELRCDPISGHTALYWYRQSLGQGLEFLIYFQGNSAPDKSGLPSDRFSAERTGGSVSTLTIQRTQQEDSAVYLCASSSGPINEQFFGPGTRLTVL.

The chain recombines TRBV7-2 with TRBJ2-7; the match to TRBD2 covers 8 bases. Germline V CDR1 and CDR2: SGHTA, FQGNSA. This CDR3 has 15 residues. Losses at the gene ends were 1 base for V and 0 bases for J; bases not matched to a gene: 2. DNA of the CDR3: TGTGCCAGCAGCTTAGTTAGCGGGGACTCCTACGAGCAGTACTTC. It specifies CASSLVSGDSYEQYF.

Only a few counts were recorded for this clone. V is TRBV18 and J is TRBJ2-1; D call uncertain. Between the trimmed V and J ends, which lost 1 base and 5 bases, there was a span of 6 bases. Germline values: CDR1 KGHSH, CDR2 LQKENI. The CDR3 extends over 13 amino acids. The CDR3: CASSPLQDNEQFF. The CDR3 region has the DNA TGTGCCAGCTCACCACTTCAGGACAATGAGCAGTTCTTC.

The chain has TRBV4-3 and TRBJ1-5, with D maybe TRBD1 (6 bases). Germline lookup yields CDR1 LGHNA and CDR2 YSLEER. The CDR3 consists of 15 residues. The ends were cut back, 0 bases at V and 7 bases at J, with 13 bases in the middle. CDR3 residues: CASSQELGAGQPQHF. CDR3 coding DNA: TGCGCCAGCAGCCAAGAGTTGGGGGCTGGGCAGCCCCAGCATTTT.

J is TRBJ2-3 and V is TRBV6-5; 12 bases fit TRBD2. CDR1 is MNHEY and CDR2 is SVGAGI in the germline V gene. The V segment lost 11 bases and the J segment 0 bases; nucleotides outside the gene matches: 0. The CDR3 sequence is 13 residues long. CDR3 in DNA: TGTGCCGGGACTAGCGGGAGCACAGATACGCAGTATTTT. It codes for CAGTSGSTDTQYF.

This clone was counted at least ten times. The chain couples TRBV7-6 to TRBJ2-2, with no clear D. This CDR3 has 11 amino acids. Between the trimmed V and J ends, which lost 5 bases and 4 bases, there was a span of 2 bases. Germline V gene sequence: CDR1 SGHVS, CDR2 FNYEAQ. The CDR3 nucleotides are TGTGCCAGCAGCCGCACCGGGGAGCTGTTTTTT. Translated: CASSRTGELFF.

This rearrangement joins TRBV19 to TRBJ2-1, with TRBD2 matching 9 bases. This CDR3 spans 18 amino acids. Germline V gives CDR1 LNHDA, CDR2 SQIVND (reference sequence). Trimming at V came to 3 bases and at J to 5 bases, leaving 14 bases not matched to a gene. In DNA, the CDR3 is TGTGCCAGTAGTATGCGGACTAGCGCCACGATAATAGACAATGAGCAGTTCTTC. This codes for CASSMRTSATIIDNEQFF.

To note about this clone: A clone one base away is much larger, so this may be a read error. The chain is built from TRBV9 and TRBJ2-7, with TRBD2 matching over 13 bases. Germline V gene lookup returns CDR1 SGDLS and CDR2 YYNGEE. The CDR3 sequence is 15 residues long. J gave up 3 bases and V 2 bases, and 2 bases lay outside the gene matches. The CDR3 nucleotides are TGTGCCAGCAGCGTCGGACTAGCGGGAGTCTACGAGCAGTACTTC. Protein sequence: CASSVGLAGVYEQYF.

The chain has TRBV28 and TRBJ2-7; 12 bases fit TRBD1. The length of the CDR3 is 15 residues. J lost 5 bases, V lost 5 bases, and 7 bases had no gene match. The germline CDR1 and CDR2 sequences are MDHEN and SYDVKM. This CDR3 is CASSLGTGGAHEQYF. CDR3 nucleotides: TGTGCCAGCAGTCTCGGGACAGGGGGCGCCCACGAGCAGTACTTC.